This record looks at one T cell receptor (beta chain) sequence and its context. Its recognized antigen is unknown. No qualities accompany the bases; no much larger clone lies one base away. The data derive from a study of blood T cell repertoires in COVID-19 (dated by TCRdb to about 2020). A note on the overall study: Samples from collaborators originated in the United States, Italy and Spain and spanned both the acute and convalescent phases of COVID-19. The prospective study material was composed of cDNA or gDNA derived from T cells, B-cell-depleted T cells, or PBMCs. The dataset comprised deeply sampled blood TCRbeta repertoires from subjects exposed to, actively infected with, or recovered from COVID-19. HLA class I and class II types, where available, came from metadata supplied by the sample provider rather than from assay-based typing. The repertoires were released in a freely available public database intended as a resource for research on the immune response to SARS-CoV-2. The samples were drawn from the first 160 participants of the ongoing ImmuneRACE study and from more than 1,000 subjects provided by 6 global collaborators. Sample metadata almost always included a de-identified subject ID, COVID-19 status, age in years and sex. On the study overall, not on this receptor specifically: The amount of clinical and demographic metadata varied by source and participant and was provided uncurated.

Collaborating institutions collected whole blood in K2EDTA tubes following their own protocols. For TCRbeta analysis, collaborators shipped samples in one of three forms: frozen whole blood, isolated PBMCs, or DNA extracted from either of those sample types. The immunoSEQ Assay, a bias-controlled multiplex PCR, was used to amplify TCRbeta CDR3 regions from genomic DNA. The original methods were these. The number of nucleated cells in each sample was estimated from the amplification of reference gene primers within the assay. To quantify the absolute abundance of each unique TCRbeta CDR3 rearrangement, sequence reads were collapsed and filtered. For each sample, productive Simpson clonality was calculated as the square root of Simpson's diversity index over productive rearrangements. TCRdb retrieved this table from immuneACCESS and kept in-frame rearrangements only. Not all clones are present; in checked studies, unresolved V genes account for under half, and no reason is known for the remainder. Clone size and V and J calls were adopted from that table, with D and trimming inferred from the DNA. This sample holds around 350,000 clones; around 86% were observed only once. 2.5% to 3.5% of the sample belongs to the ten largest clones.

Reading the germline V gene (reference sequence) gives CDR1 LNHNV and CDR2 YYDKDF. V drops 0 bases and J drops 1 base, leaving 12 bases in between. The CDR3 starts with the cysteine, ends with the phenylalanine, and has 16 residues. The DNA shown is the 48-base CDR3, in frame from base 1. The sample consisted of peripheral blood. The sequence links TRBV15 to TRBJ2-5, with no reliable assignment of the D segment. This sequence originates from a human donor in a cohort sampled during active COVID-19. The CDR3 in this case is CATSRDLETGQETQYF. The nucleotide sequence is TGTGCCACCAGCAGAGATCTGGAGACGGGCCAAGAGACCCAGTACTTC.